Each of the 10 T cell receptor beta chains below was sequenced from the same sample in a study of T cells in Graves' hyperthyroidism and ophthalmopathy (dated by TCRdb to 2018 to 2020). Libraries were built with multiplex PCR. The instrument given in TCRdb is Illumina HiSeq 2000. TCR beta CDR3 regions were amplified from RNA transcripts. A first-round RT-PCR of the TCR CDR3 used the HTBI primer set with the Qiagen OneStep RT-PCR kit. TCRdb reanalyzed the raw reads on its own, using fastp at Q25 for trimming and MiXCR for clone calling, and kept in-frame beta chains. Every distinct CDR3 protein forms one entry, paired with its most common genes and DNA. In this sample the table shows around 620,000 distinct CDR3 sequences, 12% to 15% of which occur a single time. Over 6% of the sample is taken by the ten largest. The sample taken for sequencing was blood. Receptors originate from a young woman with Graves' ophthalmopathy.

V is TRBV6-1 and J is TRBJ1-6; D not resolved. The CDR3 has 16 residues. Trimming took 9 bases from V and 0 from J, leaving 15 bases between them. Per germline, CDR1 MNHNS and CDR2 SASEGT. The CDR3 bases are TGTGCCAGTACCCCTCAGCGGAGCTCCTATAATTCACCCCTCCACTTT. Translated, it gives CASTPQRSSYNSPLHF.

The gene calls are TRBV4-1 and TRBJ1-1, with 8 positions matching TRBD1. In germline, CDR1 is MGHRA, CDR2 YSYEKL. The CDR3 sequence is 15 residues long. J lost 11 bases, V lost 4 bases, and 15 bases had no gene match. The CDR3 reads CASSPSDTGGRGAFF. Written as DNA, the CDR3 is TGCGCCAGCAGCCCAAGCGATACAGGGGGTAGGGGCGCTTTCTTT.

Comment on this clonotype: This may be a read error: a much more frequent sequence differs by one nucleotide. DNA of the CDR3: TGTGCCAGCAGTGAAAATTGGGCTCCTGGCACTGAAGCTTTCTTT. Translating it yields CASSENWAPGTEAFF. The chain joins TRBV2 to TRBJ1-1, with D uncertain. Germline assignment: CDR1 SNHLY and CDR2 FYNNEI. There are 15 residues in the CDR3. The ends were cut back, 2 bases at V and 4 bases at J, with 14 bases in the middle.

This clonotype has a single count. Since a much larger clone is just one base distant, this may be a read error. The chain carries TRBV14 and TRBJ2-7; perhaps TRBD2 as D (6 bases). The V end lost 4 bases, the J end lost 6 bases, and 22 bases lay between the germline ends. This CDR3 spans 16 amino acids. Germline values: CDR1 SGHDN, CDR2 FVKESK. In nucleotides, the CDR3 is TGTGCCAGCAGCCGGGTCGGGGAGGCCAGCACCTTCGAGCAGTACTTC. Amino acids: CASSRVGEASTFEQYF.

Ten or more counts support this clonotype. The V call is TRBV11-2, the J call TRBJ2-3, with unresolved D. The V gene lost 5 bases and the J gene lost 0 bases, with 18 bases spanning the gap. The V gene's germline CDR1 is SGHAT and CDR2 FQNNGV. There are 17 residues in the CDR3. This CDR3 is CASSPPLGWGSTDTQYF. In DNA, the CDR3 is TGTGCCAGCAGCCCCCCTCTCGGTTGGGGTAGCACAGATACGCAGTATTTT.

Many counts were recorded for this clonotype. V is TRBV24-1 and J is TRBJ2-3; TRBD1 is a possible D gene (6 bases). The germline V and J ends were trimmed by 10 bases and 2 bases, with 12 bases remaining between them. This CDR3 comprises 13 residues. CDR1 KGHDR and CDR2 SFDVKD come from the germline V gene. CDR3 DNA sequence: TGTGCCACTCTGGACAGCTTCACAGATACGCAGTATTTT. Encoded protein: CATLDSFTDTQYF.

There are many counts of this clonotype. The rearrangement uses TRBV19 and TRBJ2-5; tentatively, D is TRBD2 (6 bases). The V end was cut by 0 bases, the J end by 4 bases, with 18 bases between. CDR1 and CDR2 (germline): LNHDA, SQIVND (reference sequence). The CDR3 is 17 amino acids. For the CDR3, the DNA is TGTGCCAGTAGTATAGAGGCCCCTCGGCAGGGAGGAGAGACCCAGTACTTC. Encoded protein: CASSIEAPRQGGETQYF.

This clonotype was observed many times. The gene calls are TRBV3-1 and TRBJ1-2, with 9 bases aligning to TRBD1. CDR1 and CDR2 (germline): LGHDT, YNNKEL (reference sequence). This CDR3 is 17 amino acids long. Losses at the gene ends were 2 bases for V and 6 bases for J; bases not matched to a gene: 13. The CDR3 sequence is CASSQTTYRGQGDGYTF. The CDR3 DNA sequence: TGTGCCAGCAGCCAAACCACGTACAGGGGGCAGGGGGATGGCTACACCTTC.

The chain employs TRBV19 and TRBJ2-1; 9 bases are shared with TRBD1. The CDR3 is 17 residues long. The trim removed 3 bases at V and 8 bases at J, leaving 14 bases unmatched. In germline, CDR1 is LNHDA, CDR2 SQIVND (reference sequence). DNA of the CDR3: TGTGCCAGTAGTATTCTCCTTTCCGGGACAGGGTCCCATGAGCAGTTCTTC. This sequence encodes CASSILLSGTGSHEQFF.

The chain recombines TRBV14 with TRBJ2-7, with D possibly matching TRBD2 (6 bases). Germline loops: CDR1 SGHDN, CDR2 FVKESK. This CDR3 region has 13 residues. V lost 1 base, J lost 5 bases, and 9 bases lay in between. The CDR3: CASSQGGVHEQYF. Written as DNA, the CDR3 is TGTGCCAGCAGCCAAGGCGGGGTACACGAGCAGTACTTC.